A single sample is the source of the 21 T cell receptor beta chains below, sequenced in a study of blood T cell repertoires in COVID-19. Generated by immunoSEQ multiplex PCR, the TCRdb table keeps only in-frame clones and is missing some. Found here are about 92,000 clones, 60% to 85% of them singletons; the top ten hold nearly 9%. Sequences were obtained from peripheral blood. Every receptor here comes from a man aged 45-65 years who had recovered from COVID-19.

V gene TRBV24-1 combines with J gene TRBJ1-2; no clear D. Germline V gene lookup returns CDR1 KGHDR and CDR2 SFDVKD. V dropped 3 bases and J dropped 2 bases, with 12 bases sitting between them. CDR3 size: 15 residues. The CDR3 loop is CATSDPGEGNYGYTF. In nucleotides, the CDR3 is TGTGCCACCAGTGATCCGGGTGAAGGCAACTATGGCTACACCTTC.

This sequence joins TRBV6-6 and TRBJ2-5, with D hard to call. Between the trimmed V and J ends, which lost 0 bases and 5 bases, there was a span of 4 bases. Per the germline V gene, CDR1 is MNHNY and CDR2 is SVGAGI (reference sequence). CDR3 length equals 12 residues. CDR3 in DNA: TGTGCCAGCAGTTACTCGAGCGAGACCCAGTACTTC. Translated: CASSYSSETQYF.

The rearrangement links TRBV7-2 to TRBJ2-3, with 10 bases lining up with TRBD2. Germline values: CDR1 SGHTA, CDR2 FQGNSA. The ends lost 8 bases at V and 0 bases at J; junction bases unmatched: 2. This CDR3 is built from 14 residues. In DNA form, the CDR3 reads TGTGCCAGCGGACTAGCGGTTAGCACAGATACGCAGTATTTT. Protein sequence: CASGLAVSTDTQYF.

This clone was observed at least ten times. The CDR3: CASSYSTTGGWYTF. CDR3 DNA: TGTGCCAGCAGTTACTCTACAACGGGGGGGTGGTACACCTTC. V gene TRBV6-5 combines with J gene TRBJ1-2; tentative D call: TRBD1 (5 bases). The CDR3 consists of 14 residues. V lost 0 bases to trimming and J lost 11 bases, with 16 bases between them. CDR1 and CDR2 (germline): MNHEY, SVGAGI.

The V and J genes are TRBV14 and TRBJ2-1, with a weak D call TRBD1 (6 bases). Trimming removed 2 bases from V and 2 bases from J, with 13 bases in between. The CDR3 has 16 residues. Germline CDR1 is SGHDN and CDR2 is FVKESK. The CDR3 nucleotides are TGTGCCAGCAGCCAATATAACACAGGGACCTACAATGAGCAGTTCTTC. Amino acid sequence: CASSQYNTGTYNEQFF.

V and J are TRBV3-1 (or the pseudogene TRBV3-2) and TRBJ1-4; the D is unclear. The germline V gene encodes CDR1 LGHDT and CDR2 YNNKEL (reference sequence). The CDR3 is 12 residues long. The V end was cut by 3 bases, the J end by 8 bases, with 7 bases between. The CDR3 sequence: CASSQVAEKLFF. CDR3 nucleotide sequence: TGTGCCAGCAGCCAGGTTGCGGAAAAACTGTTTTTT.

This rearrangement joins TRBV3-1 (or the pseudogene TRBV3-2) to TRBJ1-2; the D is unclear. Germline CDR1 is LGHDT and CDR2 is YNNKEL (reference sequence). The CDR3 has 13 residues. Trimming cost V 1 base and J 3 bases, with 6 bases left between them. CDR3 nucleotides: TGTGCCAGCAGCCAAGGCAGGTACTATGGCTACACCTTC. Its translation: CASSQGRYYGYTF.

The chain has TRBV9 and TRBJ2-5; D is perhaps TRBD2 (6 bases). CDR1 is SGDLS and CDR2 is YYNGEE in the germline V gene. The CDR3 has 14 residues. Trimming left V 1 base short and J 5 bases short, with 12 bases between. The CDR3 sequence: CASSVFEGGETQYF. For the CDR3, the DNA is TGTGCCAGCAGCGTATTCGAGGGAGGCGAGACCCAGTACTTC.

This clone has a handful of counts. This rearrangement joins TRBV19 to TRBJ1-1; D not certain. The CDR3 is made up of 11 amino acids. Deletions cut 7 bases from V and 1 base from J, with 4 bases between. Germline V gene sequence: CDR1 LNHDA, CDR2 SQIVND (reference sequence). The CDR3 DNA reads TGTGCCAGTAACGGGAACACTGAAGCTTTCTTT. It encodes CASNGNTEAFF.

This chain joins TRBV6-5 and TRBJ2-7; the D gene is possibly TRBD2 (5 bases). The germline V gene encodes CDR1 MNHEY and CDR2 SVGAGI. Between the trimmed V and J ends, which lost 5 bases and 5 bases, there was a span of 13 bases. The CDR3 contains 13 residues. The CDR3 loop is CASSPWTGDEQYF. The CDR3 DNA is TGTGCCAGCAGTCCATGGACTGGAGACGAGCAGTACTTC.

This clone was recorded once. V is TRBV18 and J is TRBJ1-3; D remains ambiguous. The germline V gene encodes CDR1 KGHSH and CDR2 LQKENI. V gave up 3 bases and J gave up 4 bases, with 7 bases separating them. The CDR3 is made up of 13 amino acids. As DNA, the CDR3 is TGTGCCAGCTCACCGACGGAGGGAAACACCATATATTTT. Amino acid sequence: CASSPTEGNTIYF.

This chain links TRBV21-1 with TRBJ1-5; the DNA was not compared with TRBD1, the D call given in the table. TRBV21-1 is deemed a pseudogene. The CDR3 spans 18 residues. Here the CDR3 reads CASTVVRSGTESNQPQHF. CDR3 DNA sequence: TGTGCCAGCACCGTTGTTCGTTCCGGGACAGAATCCAATCAGCCCCAGCATTTT.

The rearrangement uses TRBV7-9 and TRBJ1-4; D remains unclear. Germline assignment: CDR1 SEHNR and CDR2 FQNEAQ (reference sequence). The CDR3 runs 13 residues. Trimming removed 4 bases at V and 7 bases at J, with 10 bases between. CDR3 bases: TGTGCCAGCAGCTCACAGCGGGGTGAAAAACTGTTTTTT. This codes for CASSSQRGEKLFF.

A single count supports this clone. V usage is TRBV20-1 and J usage is TRBJ2-5; D remains ambiguous. Trimming removed 5 bases at V and 5 bases at J, with 6 bases between. This CDR3 contains 10 residues. CDR1 and CDR2 from the germline V gene are DFQATT and SNEGSKA (reference sequence). CDR3 bases: TGCAGTGCTTCCTCGGAGACCCAGTACTTC. It yields the protein CSASSETQYF.

The chain uses TRBV5-8 and TRBJ1-5, with TRBD1 identical over 9 bases. Trimming at V came to 4 bases and at J to 3 bases, leaving 5 bases not matched to a gene. From germline, CDR1 is SGHTS and CDR2 YDEGEE. The CDR3 extends over 15 amino acids. For the CDR3, the DNA is TGTGCCAGCAGCCGGGACAGGGTGGCCAATCAGCCCCAGCATTTT. Its translation is CASSRDRVANQPQHF.

V usage is TRBV5-1 and J usage is TRBJ1-1; TRBD1 matches 12 bases. V gave up 3 bases and J gave up 6 bases; unmatched junction bases: 6. Germline CDR1 and CDR2: SGHRS and YFSETQ. CDR3 length: 15 amino acids. CDR3 sequence reads: CASSWDRGRGSEAFF. Written as DNA, the CDR3 is TGCGCCAGCAGCTGGGACAGGGGGCGCGGGTCTGAAGCTTTCTTT.

The chain combines TRBV7-2 with TRBJ1-2; no clear D. The CDR3 is made up of 12 amino acids. The V end lost 1 base, the J end lost 7 bases, and 7 bases lay between the germline ends. CDR1 is SGHTA and CDR2 is FQGNSA in the germline V gene. The CDR3 DNA reads TGTGCCAGCAGCTTAGATCTAGGTGGCTACACCTTC. Encoded protein: CASSLDLGGYTF.

The gene calls are TRBV18 and TRBJ2-3; D unclear. V was trimmed by 3 bases and J by 0 bases, leaving 10 bases between them. Germline V gene sequence: CDR1 KGHSH, CDR2 LQKENI. The CDR3 consists of 15 residues. This CDR3 reads CASSPTFSSTDTQYF. The CDR3 nucleotides read TGTGCCAGCTCACCCACCTTTAGTAGCACAGATACGCAGTATTTT.

The chain has TRBV20-1 and TRBJ2-1; D unresolved. Trimming stripped 3 bases from V and 6 bases from J, with 18 bases between. The CDR3 is 15 amino acids. From germline, CDR1 is DFQATT and CDR2 SNEGSKA (reference sequence). The chain's CDR3 is CSASLAPPPGNEQFF. The CDR3 DNA is TGCAGTGCTAGTTTGGCCCCTCCCCCGGGCAATGAGCAGTTCTTC.

CDR3 bases: TGTGCCAGCAGGAGGGACAGCTCCTACGAGCAGTACTTC. Translation: CASRRDSSYEQYF. V is TRBV6-5 and J is TRBJ2-7; 7 bases align to TRBD1. Per the germline V gene, CDR1 is MNHEY and CDR2 is SVGAGI. Losses at the gene ends were 6 bases for V and 0 bases for J; bases not matched to a gene: 2. The CDR3 is 13 amino acids.

This clone was picked up a small number of times. J is TRBJ1-3 and V is TRBV5-1; the D gene is possibly TRBD1 (6 bases). This CDR3 contains 14 residues. In germline, CDR1 is SGHRS, CDR2 YFSETQ. Trimming stripped 4 bases from V and 11 bases from J, with 19 bases between. In nucleotides, the CDR3 is TGCGCCAGCAGCCCCGGGACAAATAGTCACTCCATATATTTT. As protein: CASSPGTNSHSIYF.